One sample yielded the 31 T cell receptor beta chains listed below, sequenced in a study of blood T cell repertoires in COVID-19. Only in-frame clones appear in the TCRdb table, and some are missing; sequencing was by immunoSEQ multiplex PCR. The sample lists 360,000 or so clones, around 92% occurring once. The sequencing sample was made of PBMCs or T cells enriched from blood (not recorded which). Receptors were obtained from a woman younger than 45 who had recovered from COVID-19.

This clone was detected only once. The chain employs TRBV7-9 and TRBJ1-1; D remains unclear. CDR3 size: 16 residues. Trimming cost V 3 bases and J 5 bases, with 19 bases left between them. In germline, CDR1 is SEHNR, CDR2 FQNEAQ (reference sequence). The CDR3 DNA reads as TGTGCCAGCAGCTTCCCGGGGAGGAGGTTGGGTACTGAAGCTTTCTTT. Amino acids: CASSFPGRRLGTEAFF.

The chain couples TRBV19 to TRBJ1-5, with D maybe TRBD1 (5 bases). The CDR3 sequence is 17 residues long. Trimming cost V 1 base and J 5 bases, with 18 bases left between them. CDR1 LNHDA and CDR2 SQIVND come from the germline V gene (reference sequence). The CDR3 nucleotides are TGTGCCAGTAGTATAGGAACGGGGGTTTCAAGGGATCAGCCCCAGCATTTT. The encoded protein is CASSIGTGVSRDQPQHF.

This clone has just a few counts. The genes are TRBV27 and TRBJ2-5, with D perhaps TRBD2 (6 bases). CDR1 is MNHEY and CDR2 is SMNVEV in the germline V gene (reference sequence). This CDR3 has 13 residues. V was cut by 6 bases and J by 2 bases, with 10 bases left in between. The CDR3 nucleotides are TGTGCCAGCAGAGCCAGCGGGCAAGAGACCCAGTACTTC. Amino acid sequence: CASRASGQETQYF.

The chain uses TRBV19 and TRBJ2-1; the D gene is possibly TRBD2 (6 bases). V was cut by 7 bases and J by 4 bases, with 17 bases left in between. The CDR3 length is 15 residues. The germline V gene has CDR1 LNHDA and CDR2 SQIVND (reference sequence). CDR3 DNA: TGTGCCAGTAAAGGCGTGGGAGGTCCTTACAATGAGCAGTTCTTC. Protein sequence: CASKGVGGPYNEQFF. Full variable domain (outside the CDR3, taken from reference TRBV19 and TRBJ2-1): DGGITQSPKYLFRKEGQNVTLSCEQNLNHDAMYWYRQDPGQGLRLIYYSQIVNDFQKGDIAEGYSVSREKKESFPLTVTSAQKNPTAFYLCASKGVGGPYNEQFFGPGTRLTVL.

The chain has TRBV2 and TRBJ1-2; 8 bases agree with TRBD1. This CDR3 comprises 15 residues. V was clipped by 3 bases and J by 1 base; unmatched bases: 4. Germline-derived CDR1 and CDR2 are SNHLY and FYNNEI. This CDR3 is CASSDTGGINYGYTF. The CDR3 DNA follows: TGTGCCAGCAGTGACACAGGGGGAATTAACTATGGCTACACCTTC.

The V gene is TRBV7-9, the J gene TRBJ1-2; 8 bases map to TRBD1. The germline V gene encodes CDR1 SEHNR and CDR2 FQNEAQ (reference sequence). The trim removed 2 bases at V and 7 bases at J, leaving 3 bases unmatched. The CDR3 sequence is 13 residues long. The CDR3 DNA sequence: TGTGCCAGCAGCTTAACTGGACAGGGTGGCTACACCTTC. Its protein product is CASSLTGQGGYTF.

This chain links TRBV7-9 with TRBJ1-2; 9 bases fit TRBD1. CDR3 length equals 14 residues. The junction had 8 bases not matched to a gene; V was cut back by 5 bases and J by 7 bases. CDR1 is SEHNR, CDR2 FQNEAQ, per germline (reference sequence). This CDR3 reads CASSPGQGRTGYTF. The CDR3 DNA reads TGTGCCAGCAGCCCAGGACAGGGGAGGACTGGCTACACCTTC.

The CDR3 coding sequence is TGTGCCTGGACCAGTTGGAGCTCCTACGAGCAGTACTTC. Protein: CAWTSWSSYEQYF. The rearrangement links TRBV30 to TRBJ2-7; no definite D call. The CDR3 totals 13 residues. V gave up 4 bases and J gave up 0 bases, with 10 bases separating them. Per the germline V gene, CDR1 is GTSNPN and CDR2 is SVGIG (reference sequence).

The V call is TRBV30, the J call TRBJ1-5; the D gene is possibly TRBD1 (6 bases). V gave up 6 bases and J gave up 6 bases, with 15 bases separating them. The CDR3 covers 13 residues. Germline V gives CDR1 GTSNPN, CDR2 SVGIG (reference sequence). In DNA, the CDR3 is TGTGCCTGCGAAACAGGGCTGGCTCAGCCCCAGCATTTT. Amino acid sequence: CACETGLAQPQHF.

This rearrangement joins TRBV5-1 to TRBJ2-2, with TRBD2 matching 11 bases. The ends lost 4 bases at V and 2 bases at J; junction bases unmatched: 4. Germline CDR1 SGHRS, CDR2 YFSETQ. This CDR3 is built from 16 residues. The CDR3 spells CASSPLAGGNTGELFF. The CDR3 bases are TGCGCCAGCAGCCCCCTAGCGGGAGGTAACACCGGGGAGCTGTTTTTT.

CDR3 sequence reads: CASSYEAPGGWDEQYF. The CDR3 DNA reads as TGTGCCAGCAGTTACGAGGCCCCCGGTGGATGGGACGAGCAGTACTTC. The chain is built from TRBV6-2 or TRBV6-3 and TRBJ2-7; D is ambiguous. This CDR3 contains 16 residues. V was pared by 2 bases and J by 5 bases, with 19 bases between. Germline V gene lookup returns CDR1 MNHEY and CDR2 SVGEGT.

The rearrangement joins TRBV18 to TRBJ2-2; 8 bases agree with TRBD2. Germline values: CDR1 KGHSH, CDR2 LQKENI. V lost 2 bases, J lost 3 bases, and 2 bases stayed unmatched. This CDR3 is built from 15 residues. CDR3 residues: CASSPVAGYTGELFF. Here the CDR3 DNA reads TGTGCCAGCTCACCAGTAGCGGGGTACACCGGGGAGCTGTTTTTT.

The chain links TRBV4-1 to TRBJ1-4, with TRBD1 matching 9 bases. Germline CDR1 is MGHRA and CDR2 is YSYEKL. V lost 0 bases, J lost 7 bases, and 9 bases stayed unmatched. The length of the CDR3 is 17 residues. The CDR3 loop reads CASSQEVIGQGFEKLFF. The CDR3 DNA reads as TGCGCCAGCAGCCAAGAGGTAATCGGACAGGGGTTTGAAAAACTGTTTTTT.

The CDR3 DNA reads as TGTGCCAGTAGTTCCTCGACAGGGGTAGAGACCCAGTACTTC. Its translation is CASSSSTGVETQYF. The chain joins TRBV19 to TRBJ2-5, with 8 nucleotides matching TRBD1. Germline values: CDR1 LNHDA, CDR2 SQIVND (reference sequence). CDR3 size: 14 residues. Germline trimming cut 5 bases from V and 4 bases from J; bases unmatched to any gene: 6.

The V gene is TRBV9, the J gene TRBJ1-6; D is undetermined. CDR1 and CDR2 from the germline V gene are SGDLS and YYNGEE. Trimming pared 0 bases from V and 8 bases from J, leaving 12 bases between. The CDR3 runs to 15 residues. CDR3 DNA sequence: TGTGCCAGCAGCGTAGATGCAGGAAGAGATTCACCCCTCCACTTT. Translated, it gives CASSVDAGRDSPLHF.

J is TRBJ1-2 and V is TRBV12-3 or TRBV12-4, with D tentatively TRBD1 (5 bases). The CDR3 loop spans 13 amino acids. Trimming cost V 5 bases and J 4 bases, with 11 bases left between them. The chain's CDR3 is CASSPGYSYGYTF. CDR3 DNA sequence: TGTGCCAGCAGTCCAGGGTATAGCTATGGCTACACCTTC.

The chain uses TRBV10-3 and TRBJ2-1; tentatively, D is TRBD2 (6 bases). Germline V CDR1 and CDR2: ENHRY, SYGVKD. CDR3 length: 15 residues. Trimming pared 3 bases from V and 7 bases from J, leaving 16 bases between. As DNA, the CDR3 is TGTGCCATCAGTGACACTAGCCCTCGCCCTAATGAGCAGTTCTTC. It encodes CAISDTSPRPNEQFF.

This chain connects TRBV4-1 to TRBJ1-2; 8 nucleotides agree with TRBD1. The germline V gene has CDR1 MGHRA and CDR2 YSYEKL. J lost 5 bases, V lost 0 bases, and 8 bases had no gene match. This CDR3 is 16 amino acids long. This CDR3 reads CASSQEGTGDPYGYTF. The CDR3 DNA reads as TGCGCCAGCAGCCAAGAAGGGACAGGAGACCCTTATGGCTACACCTTC.

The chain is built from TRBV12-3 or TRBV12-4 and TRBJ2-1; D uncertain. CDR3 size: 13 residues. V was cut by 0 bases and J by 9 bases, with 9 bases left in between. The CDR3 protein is CASSLAESGEQFF. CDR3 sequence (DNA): TGTGCCAGCAGTTTAGCGGAGAGTGGTGAGCAGTTCTTC.

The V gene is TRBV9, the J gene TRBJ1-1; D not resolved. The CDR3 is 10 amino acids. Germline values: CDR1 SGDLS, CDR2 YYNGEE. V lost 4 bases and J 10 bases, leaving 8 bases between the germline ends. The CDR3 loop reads CASSPSPAFF. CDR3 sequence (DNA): TGTGCCAGCAGCCCCAGTCCAGCTTTCTTT.

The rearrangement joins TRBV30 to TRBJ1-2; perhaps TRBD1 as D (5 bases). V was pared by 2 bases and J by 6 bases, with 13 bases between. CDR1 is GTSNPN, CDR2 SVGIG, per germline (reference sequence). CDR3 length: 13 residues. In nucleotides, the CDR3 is TGTGCCTGGAGTACCCGGGGGAATCATGGCTACACCTTC. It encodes CAWSTRGNHGYTF.

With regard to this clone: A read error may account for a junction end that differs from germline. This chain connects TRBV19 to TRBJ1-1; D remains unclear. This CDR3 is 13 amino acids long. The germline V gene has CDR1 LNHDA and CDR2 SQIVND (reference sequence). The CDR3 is CASSTTLKTEAFF. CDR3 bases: TGTGCCAGTAGTACTACCTTGAAGACTGAAGCTTTCTTT.

DNA for the CDR3: TGTGCCAGCTCACCACCGATCACAGCAGTGGGCTATGGCTACACCTTC. Translating gives CASSPPITAVGYGYTF. The J gene is TRBJ1-2, the V gene TRBV18; D not resolved. Germline V gives CDR1 KGHSH, CDR2 LQKENI. The CDR3 length is 16 residues. With 0 bases removed from V and 4 bases from J, the gap between germline ends came to 15 bases.

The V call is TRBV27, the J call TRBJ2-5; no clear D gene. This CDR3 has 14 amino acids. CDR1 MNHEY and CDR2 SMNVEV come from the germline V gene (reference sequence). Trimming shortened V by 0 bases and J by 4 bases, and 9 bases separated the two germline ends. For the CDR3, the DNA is TGTGCCAGCAGTTTATCGAGAAGAGGAGAGACCCAGTACTTC. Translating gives CASSLSRRGETQYF.

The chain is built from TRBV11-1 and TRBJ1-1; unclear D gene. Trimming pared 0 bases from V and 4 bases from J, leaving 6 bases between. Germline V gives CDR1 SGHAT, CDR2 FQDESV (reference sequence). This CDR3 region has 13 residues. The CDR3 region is CASSLARTTEAFF. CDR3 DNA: TGTGCCAGCAGCTTAGCGAGAACCACTGAAGCTTTCTTT.

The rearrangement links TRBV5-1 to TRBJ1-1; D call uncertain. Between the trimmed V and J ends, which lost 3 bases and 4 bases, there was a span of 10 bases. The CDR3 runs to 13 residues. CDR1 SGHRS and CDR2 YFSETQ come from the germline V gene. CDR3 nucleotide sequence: TGCGCCAGCAGCTCCTCGTCCTCCACTGAAGCTTTCTTT. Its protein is CASSSSSSTEAFF. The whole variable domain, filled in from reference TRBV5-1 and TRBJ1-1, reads KAGVTQTPRYLIKTRGQQVTLSCSPISGHRSVSWYQQTPGQGLQFLFEYFSETQRNKGNFPGRFSGRQFSNSRSEMNVSTLELGDSALYLCASSSSSSTEAFFGQGTRLTVV.

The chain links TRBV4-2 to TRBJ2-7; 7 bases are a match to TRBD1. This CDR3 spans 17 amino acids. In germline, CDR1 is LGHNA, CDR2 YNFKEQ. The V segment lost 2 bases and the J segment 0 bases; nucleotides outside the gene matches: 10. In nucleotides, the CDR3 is TGTGCCAGCAGCCAATACCTGGGACAGCTAAGCTCCTACGAGCAGTACTTC. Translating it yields CASSQYLGQLSSYEQYF.

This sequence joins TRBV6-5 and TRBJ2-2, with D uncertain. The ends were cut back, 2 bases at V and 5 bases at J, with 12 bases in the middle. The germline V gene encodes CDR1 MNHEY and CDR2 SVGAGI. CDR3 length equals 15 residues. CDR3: CASSYKDKWTGELFF. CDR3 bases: TGTGCCAGCAGTTACAAAGACAAGTGGACCGGGGAGCTGTTTTTT.

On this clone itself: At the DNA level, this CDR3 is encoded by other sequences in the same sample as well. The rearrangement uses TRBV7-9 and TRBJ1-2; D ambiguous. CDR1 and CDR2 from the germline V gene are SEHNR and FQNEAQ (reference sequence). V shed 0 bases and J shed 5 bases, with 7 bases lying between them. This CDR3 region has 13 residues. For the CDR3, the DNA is TGTGCCAGCAGCTTAGCGGGAGCTTATGGCTACACCTTC. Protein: CASSLAGAYGYTF. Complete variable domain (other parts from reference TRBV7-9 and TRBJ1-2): DTGVSQNPRHKITKRGQNVTFRCDPISEHNRLYWYRQTLGQGPEFLTYFQNEAQLEKSRLLSDRFSAERPKGSFSTLEIQRTEQGDSAMYLCASSLAGAYGYTFGSGTRLTVV.

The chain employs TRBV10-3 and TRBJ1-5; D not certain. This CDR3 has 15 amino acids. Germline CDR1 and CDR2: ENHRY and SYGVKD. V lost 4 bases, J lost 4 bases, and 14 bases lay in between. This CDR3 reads CAISGSVNRNQPQHF. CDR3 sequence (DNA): TGTGCCATCAGTGGGTCCGTGAATCGGAATCAGCCCCAGCATTTT.

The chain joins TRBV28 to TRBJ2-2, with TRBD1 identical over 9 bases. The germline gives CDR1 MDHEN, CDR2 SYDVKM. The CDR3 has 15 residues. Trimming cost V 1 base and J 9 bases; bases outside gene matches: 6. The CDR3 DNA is TGTGCCAGCAGTTTATCTGGACAGGGGACCAGGGAGCTGTTTTTT. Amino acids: CASSLSGQGTRELFF. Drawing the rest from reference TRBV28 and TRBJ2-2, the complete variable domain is DVKVTQSSRYLVKRTGEKVFLECVQDMDHENMFWYRQDPGLGLRLIYFSYDVKMKEKGDIPEGYSVSREKKERFSLILESASTNQTSMYLCASSLSGQGTRELFFGEGSRLTVL.